These 29 T cell receptor beta chains were all obtained from the same sample, sequenced in a study of blood T cell repertoires in COVID-19. The repertoire was sequenced with immunoSEQ multiplex PCR; TCRdb's copy has only in-frame clones and lacks some. This sample carries tens of thousands of clones, under 95% of them seen once, and the ten largest clones take over 1%. Sequencing used peripheral blood. These receptors came from a man in his sixties with acute or convalescent COVID-19.

This clone occurred once. This rearrangement joins TRBV7-9 to TRBJ1-2, with D perhaps TRBD1 (6 bases). Trimming left V 5 bases short and J 4 bases short, with 14 bases between. Germline V gives CDR1 SEHNR, CDR2 FQNEAQ (reference sequence). The CDR3 extends over 14 amino acids. CDR3 protein: CASSLGQSFYGYTF. In nucleotides, the CDR3 is TGTGCCAGCAGCCTCGGACAGTCTTTCTATGGCTACACCTTC.

This clone was recorded only once. This chain joins TRBV3-1 (or the pseudogene TRBV3-2) and TRBJ1-5, with TRBD1 matching 8 bases. Germline V gene sequence: CDR1 LGHDT, CDR2 YNNKEL (reference sequence). With 4 bases clipped from V and 1 base from J, the junction kept 6 bases outside the gene matches. The CDR3 length is 16 residues. The CDR3 sequence: CASSPGQGTSNQPQHF. In DNA form, the CDR3 reads TGTGCCAGCAGCCCTGGACAGGGAACAAGCAATCAGCCCCAGCATTTT.

This chain connects TRBV7-9 to TRBJ2-3; D is undetermined. V shed 5 bases and J shed 4 bases, with 7 bases lying between them. Germline V CDR1 and CDR2: SEHNR, FQNEAQ (reference sequence). This CDR3 comprises 12 residues. Here the CDR3 reads CASSQTSDTQYF. CDR3 coding DNA: TGTGCCAGCAGCCAGACTTCAGATACGCAGTATTTT.

In its sample, this clone was seen once. This rearrangement joins TRBV9 to TRBJ1-6; the match to TRBD1 covers 7 bases. CDR3 size: 16 residues. Germline V gene sequence: CDR1 SGDLS, CDR2 YYNGEE. Trimming removed 0 bases from V and 8 bases from J; junction bases left unmatched: 8. CDR3 region: CASSVGHRGVDSPLHF. DNA for the CDR3: TGTGCCAGCAGCGTAGGGCACAGGGGAGTTGATTCACCCCTCCACTTT. The whole variable domain, filled in from reference TRBV9 and TRBJ1-6, reads DSGVTQTPKHLITATGQRVTLRCSPRSGDLSVYWYQQSLDQGLQFLIQYYNGEERAKGNILERFSAQQFPDLHSELNLSSLELGDSALYFCASSVGHRGVDSPLHFGNGTRLTVT.

The rearrangement uses TRBV24-1 and TRBJ1-2; TRBD1 is a possible D gene (5 bases). V dropped 5 bases and J dropped 7 bases, with 10 bases sitting between them. The CDR3 is made up of 12 amino acids. Germline CDR1 and CDR2: KGHDR and SFDVKD. The DNA for the CDR3 is TGTGCCACCAGTGCTGGGGCCGCTGGCTACACCTTC. It specifies CATSAGAAGYTF.

The chain's CDR3 is CSVERRSGGNYGYTF. CDR3 DNA: TGCAGCGTTGAGAGGAGGTCAGGGGGGAACTATGGCTACACCTTC. The chain is built from TRBV29-1 and TRBJ1-2, with TRBD1 matching over 7 bases. After removal of 3 bases from V and 2 bases from J, the junction contained 9 bases not matched to a gene. Looked up from germline, CDR1 is SQVTM and CDR2 is ANQGSEA. This CDR3 contains 15 residues.

DNA for the CDR3: TGTGCCAGCTCACCATCTCGCACAGGGACCCCAGTCCATAATTCACCCCTCCACTTT. Translated, it gives CASSPSRTGTPVHNSPLHF. The V gene is TRBV18, the J gene TRBJ1-6, with a possible D match to TRBD1 (6 bases). V dropped 2 bases and J dropped 5 bases, with 22 bases sitting between them. CDR3 length: 19 residues. Germline CDR1 KGHSH, CDR2 LQKENI.

The chain combines TRBV29-1 with TRBJ2-1; a possible D gene is TRBD1 (6 bases). Germline-derived CDR1 and CDR2 are SQVTM and ANQGSEA. The CDR3 extends over 12 amino acids. The ends were cut back, 6 bases at V and 3 bases at J, with 9 bases in the middle. The CDR3 nucleotides are TGCAGCGTAACGGACAGCTACAATGAGCAGTTCTTC. Amino acids: CSVTDSYNEQFF.

In its sample, this clone was seen once. This rearrangement joins TRBV7-9 to TRBJ2-1; 8 bases match TRBD1. This CDR3 region has 13 residues. Germline V gene sequence: CDR1 SEHNR, CDR2 FQNEAQ (reference sequence). J lost 10 bases, V lost 7 bases, and 9 bases had no gene match. CDR3 sequence reads: CASTTIDRGEQFF. In DNA, the CDR3 is TGTGCCAGCACCACAATCGACAGGGGCGAGCAGTTCTTC. Drawing the rest from reference TRBV7-9 and TRBJ2-1, the complete variable domain is DTGVSQNPRHKITKRGQNVTFRCDPISEHNRLYWYRQTLGQGPEFLTYFQNEAQLEKSRLLSDRFSAERPKGSFSTLEIQRTEQGDSAMYLCASTTIDRGEQFFGPGTRLTVL.

The chain recombines TRBV7-3 with TRBJ2-7, with 7 bases fitting TRBD1. The V and J ends lost 5 bases and 3 bases, in that order; junction bases with no gene match: 4. The CDR3 is made up of 13 amino acids. From germline, CDR1 is SGHTA and CDR2 FQGTGA. The CDR3 DNA reads TGTGCCAGCAGCCTAAGACAGGGCTACGAGCAGTACTTC. Translated, it gives CASSLRQGYEQYF.

This sequence joins TRBV6-5 and TRBJ2-7, with no clear D. Germline CDR1 MNHEY, CDR2 SVGAGI. V lost 2 bases and J 5 bases, leaving 10 bases between the germline ends. CDR3 length: 13 residues. The CDR3 protein is CASSYLGPNEQYF. Here the CDR3 DNA reads TGTGCCAGCAGTTACCTGGGCCCCAACGAGCAGTACTTC.

The chain joins TRBV6-6 to TRBJ1-1, with 8 bases lining up with TRBD1. The V gene end was trimmed by 7 bases and the J gene end by 3 bases; junction bases not matched to a gene: 10. Germline CDR1 and CDR2: MNHNY and SVGAGI (reference sequence). The CDR3 is 15 amino acids. The CDR3 region is CASTTQTTGDTEAFF. The CDR3 DNA follows: TGTGCCAGCACCACCCAAACGACAGGGGACACTGAAGCTTTCTTT.

V usage is TRBV24-1 and J usage is TRBJ2-2, with TRBD2 as a possible D gene (6 bases). Per the germline V gene, CDR1 is KGHDR and CDR2 is SFDVKD. Trimming pared 8 bases from V and 3 bases from J, leaving 6 bases between. The CDR3 is 12 amino acids. CDR3 amino acids: CATTGDTGELFF. The CDR3 DNA is TGTGCCACCACGGGGGACACCGGGGAGCTGTTTTTT.

The chain carries TRBV2 and TRBJ2-1; 8 nucleotides agree with TRBD1. The junction had 10 bases not matched to a gene; V was cut back by 3 bases and J by 9 bases. The CDR3 loop spans 15 amino acids. The germline V gene has CDR1 SNHLY and CDR2 FYNNEI. CDR3 region: CASSETGAPGAEQFF. The CDR3 coding sequence is TGTGCCAGCAGTGAGACAGGGGCCCCGGGAGCTGAGCAGTTCTTC.

This chain connects TRBV11-2 to TRBJ2-3; the match to TRBD1 covers 7 bases. The CDR3 runs 15 residues. V lost 8 bases to trimming and J lost 3 bases; unmatched junction nucleotides: 11. Germline V gives CDR1 SGHAT, CDR2 FQNNGV. CDR3 in DNA: TGTGCCAGCGGCCGACAGGGATATGGAACAGATACGCAGTATTTT. This gives the protein CASGRQGYGTDTQYF.

The rearrangement uses TRBV4-1 and TRBJ1-5; no firm D call. CDR1 MGHRA and CDR2 YSYEKL come from the germline V gene. This CDR3 region has 13 residues. Trimming shortened V by 0 bases and J by 6 bases, and 6 bases separated the two germline ends. This CDR3 reads CASSQDLSQPQHF. CDR3 nucleotide sequence: TGCGCCAGCAGCCAAGATCTCAGTCAGCCCCAGCATTTT.

The rearrangement links TRBV3-1 (or the pseudogene TRBV3-2) to TRBJ1-2; a possible D gene is TRBD1 (5 bases). Trimming stripped 7 bases from V and 5 bases from J, with 14 bases between. The CDR3 covers 13 residues. Germline V gene data show CDR1 as LGHDT and CDR2 as YNNKEL (reference sequence). DNA of the CDR3: TGTGCCAGCACCTGGGGCGGGGCATATGGCTACACCTTC. Protein product: CASTWGGAYGYTF.

V gene TRBV30 combines with J gene TRBJ2-1; TRBD2 aligns across 12 bases. The CDR3 totals 13 residues. CDR1 is GTSNPN, CDR2 SVGIG, per germline (reference sequence). V lost 7 bases and J lost 5; bases outside the gene matches: 3. CDR3 DNA: TGTGCCTTACTAGCGGGGGGTAACAATGAGCAGTTCTTC. Protein product: CALLAGGNNEQFF.

The V and J genes are TRBV29-1 and TRBJ2-5; 11 nucleotides align to TRBD2. This CDR3 is built from 14 residues. Unmatched junction bases numbered 4, after V lost 1 base and J lost 6 bases. Germline V gives CDR1 SQVTM, CDR2 ANQGSEA. This CDR3 is CSVEASGGLKTQYF. The CDR3 DNA reads TGCAGCGTTGAAGCTAGCGGGGGGCTGAAGACCCAGTACTTC.

The chain links TRBV21-1 to TRBJ1-6; TRBD1 is the table's D call, not checked against the DNA. TRBV21-1 is labeled a pseudogene. The CDR3 contains 18 residues. CDR3 coding DNA: TGTGCCAGCAGCCATAGACAGGGGTGCCAGCGGGGCAATTCACCCCTCCACTTT. This codes for CASSHRQGCQRGNSPLHF.

The CDR3 region has the DNA TGTGCCAGCAGCCAAGATCGCTACCGAAACCAAGAGACCCAGTACTTC. Translation: CASSQDRYRNQETQYF. The V gene is TRBV3-1 (or the pseudogene TRBV3-2), the J gene TRBJ2-5; D gene uncertain. The CDR3 has 16 residues. Germline V CDR1 and CDR2: LGHDT, YNNKEL (reference sequence). Trimming stripped 0 bases from V and 0 bases from J, with 11 bases between.

The V and J genes are TRBV2 and TRBJ2-1; 11 nucleotides line up with TRBD2. In germline, CDR1 is SNHLY, CDR2 FYNNEI. The CDR3 sequence is 15 residues long. V lost 6 bases to trimming and J lost 9 bases; unmatched junction nucleotides: 10. The CDR3 DNA reads as TGTGCCAGCAGACCCGTAGCGGGGGGGCAGGTTGAGCAGTTCTTC. Translation: CASRPVAGGQVEQFF.

The chain joins TRBV19 to TRBJ2-1, with D possibly being TRBD2 (6 bases). The germline V gene encodes CDR1 LNHDA and CDR2 SQIVND (reference sequence). V was pared by 5 bases and J by 1 base, with 12 bases between. CDR3 length equals 15 residues. The CDR3 region has the DNA TGTGCCAGTAGTCCAACTAGCTTTTCCTACAATGAGCAGTTCTTC. Encoded protein: CASSPTSFSYNEQFF.

The V and J genes are TRBV15 and TRBJ1-1; no clear D gene. CDR1 and CDR2 from the germline V gene are LNHNV and YYDKDF (reference sequence). This CDR3 comprises 13 residues. Trimming took 3 bases from V and 6 from J, leaving 11 bases between them. CDR3 nucleotide sequence: TGTGCCACCAGCAGGGTAGGTGAGGCTGAAGCTTTCTTT. This codes for CATSRVGEAEAFF. Full variable domain (outside the CDR3, taken from reference TRBV15 and TRBJ1-1): DAMVIQNPRYQVTQFGKPVTLSCSQTLNHNVMYWYQQKSSQAPKLLFHYYDKDFNNEADTPDNFQSRRPNTSFCFLDIRSPGLGDTAMYLCATSRVGEAEAFFGQGTRLTVV.

The genes are TRBV15 and TRBJ1-1, with unresolved D. V was trimmed by 1 base and J by 0 bases, leaving 9 bases between them. The CDR3 has 15 amino acids. CDR1 LNHNV and CDR2 YYDKDF come from the germline V gene (reference sequence). The CDR3 sequence is CATSRGHGMNTEAFF. CDR3 nucleotides: TGTGCCACCAGCAGAGGACACGGTATGAACACTGAAGCTTTCTTT.

For the CDR3, the DNA is TGCGCCAGCAGCCCTTTACGAGGGAGAGAGACCCAGTACTTC. Protein: CASSPLRGRETQYF. The chain joins TRBV5-1 to TRBJ2-5, with a tentative D call TRBD2 (5 bases). Per germline, CDR1 SGHRS and CDR2 YFSETQ. Trimming cost V 4 bases and J 4 bases, with 14 bases left between them. This CDR3 region has 14 residues.

This chain uses TRBV6-5 with TRBJ1-4; D is possibly TRBD1 (5 bases). Germline lookup yields CDR1 MNHEY and CDR2 SVGAGI. Trimming left V 5 bases short and J 4 bases short, with 11 bases between. The CDR3 consists of 14 residues. CDR3 DNA: TGTGCCAGCAGTCAGACAGTCGATAATGAAAAACTGTTTTTT. The encoded protein is CASSQTVDNEKLFF.

This clone has only a few counts. This chain connects TRBV19 to TRBJ1-2; 7 nucleotides match TRBD1. Germline V gene data show CDR1 as LNHDA and CDR2 as SQIVND (reference sequence). Trimming cost V 1 base and J 4 bases; bases outside gene matches: 6. The CDR3 contains 15 residues. DNA for the CDR3: TGTGCCAGTAGTATAGTCTTGGGACAGATCTATGGCTACACCTTC. Translating it yields CASSIVLGQIYGYTF.

The chain uses TRBV19 and TRBJ2-3; D remains ambiguous. Trimming removed 8 bases at V and 6 bases at J, with 9 bases between. The CDR3 spans 11 residues. Germline V gene data show CDR1 as LNHDA and CDR2 as SQIVND (reference sequence). The CDR3 nucleotides read TGTGCCAGTGCCGTGGAGGATACGCAGTATTTT. Amino acid sequence: CASAVEDTQYF.